The clone carrying this T cell receptor beta chain appeared a few times. Trimming cost V 9 bases and J 7 bases, with 13 bases left between them. Germline V gene sequence: CDR1 KGHSH, CDR2 LQKENI. The CDR3 length is 12 residues. Isolating PBMCs gave at least 7 million of these cells per sample. Sample-barcoded 5' priming and a J-beta primer mix drove a second PCR of about 7 to 12 cycles. In TCRdb, the 5' RACE reads were re-called with MiXCR into one record per CDR3 protein. This table holds almost 550,000 distinct CDR3 sequences, less than 25% found once. The data were obtained in a study of blood T cells in healthy people across ages. This same sample was also taken into another study, of T cells of mothers and their children. This second study notes: Related pairs of mothers and children showed slightly higher, non-significant overlap versus unrelated pairs.

Sequencing was carried out using blood. The receptor's source is a boy aged 5 to 17 in good health. This chain links TRBV18 with TRBJ2-1; D perhaps matches TRBD1 (5 bases). The CDR3, as DNA: TGTGCCAGTTCCCCTGGACAAAATGAGCAGTTCTTC. It specifies CASSPGQNEQFF.